Described below is a single T cell receptor (beta chain) sequence and its context. Per the authors' pipeline: Amplification from reference gene primers served as the basis for estimated nucleated cell counts. The method was immunoSEQ multiplex PCR; TCRdb's version includes in-frame clones alone and lacks a portion of them. V and J calls and clone size are those listed in that table; D and trimming were worked out from the DNA. Among some 65,000 clones listed, roughly 90% were seen once. The CDR3 totals 12 residues. The V gene lost 2 bases and the J gene lost 7 bases, with 8 bases spanning the gap. Germline V gene lookup returns CDR1 WSHSY and CDR2 SAAADI. These data come from a study of blood T cell repertoires in COVID-19. About the research overall: The United States, Italy and Spain provided the acute and convalescent COVID-19 samples. T cells, B-cell-depleted T cells, or PBMCs supplied cDNA or gDNA.

J is TRBJ2-5 and V is TRBV10-2; no reliable D call. The sequenced sample consisted of peripheral blood. The TCR sequence derives from a man in his sixties with acute or convalescent COVID-19. CDR3 DNA: TGCGCCAGCAGTGAGAACTCTGCGACCCAGTACTTC. Protein sequence: CASSENSATQYF.